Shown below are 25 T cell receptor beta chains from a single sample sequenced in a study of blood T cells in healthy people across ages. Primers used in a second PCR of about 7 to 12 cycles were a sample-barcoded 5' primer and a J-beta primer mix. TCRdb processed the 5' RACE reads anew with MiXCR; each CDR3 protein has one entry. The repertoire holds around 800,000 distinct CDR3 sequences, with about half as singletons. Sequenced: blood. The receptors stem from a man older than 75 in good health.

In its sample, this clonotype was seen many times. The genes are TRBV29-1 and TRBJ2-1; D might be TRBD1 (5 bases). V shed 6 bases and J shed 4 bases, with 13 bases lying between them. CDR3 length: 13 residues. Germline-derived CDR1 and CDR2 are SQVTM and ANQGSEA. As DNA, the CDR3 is TGCAGCGTGGCCCCTAGACAGTACAATGAGCAGTTCTTC. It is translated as CSVAPRQYNEQFF.

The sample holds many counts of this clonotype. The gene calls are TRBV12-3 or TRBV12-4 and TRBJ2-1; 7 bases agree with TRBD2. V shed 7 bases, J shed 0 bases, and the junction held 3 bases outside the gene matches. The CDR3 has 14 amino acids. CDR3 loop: CASTRTSSYNEQFF. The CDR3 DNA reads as TGTGCCAGCACCCGGACTAGCTCCTACAATGAGCAGTTCTTC.

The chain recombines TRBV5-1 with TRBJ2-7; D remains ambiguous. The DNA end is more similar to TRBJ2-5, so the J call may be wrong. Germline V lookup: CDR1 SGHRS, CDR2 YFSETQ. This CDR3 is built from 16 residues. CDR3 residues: CASSLVGQTPQETQYF. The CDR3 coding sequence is TGCGCCAGCAGCTTGGTAGGCCAGACCCCACAAGAGACCCAGTACTTC.

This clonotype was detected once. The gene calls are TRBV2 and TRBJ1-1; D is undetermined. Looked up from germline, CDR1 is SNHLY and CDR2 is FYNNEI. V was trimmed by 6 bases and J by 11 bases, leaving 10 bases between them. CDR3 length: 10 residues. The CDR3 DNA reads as TGTGCCAGCAGGCGTATTAGGGCTTTCTTT. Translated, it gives CASRRIRAFF.

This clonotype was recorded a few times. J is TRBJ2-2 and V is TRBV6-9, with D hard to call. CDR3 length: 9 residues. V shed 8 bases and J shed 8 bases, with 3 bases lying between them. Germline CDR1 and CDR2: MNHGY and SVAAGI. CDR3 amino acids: CASGGELFF. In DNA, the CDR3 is TGTGCCAGCGGGGGGGAGCTGTTTTTT.

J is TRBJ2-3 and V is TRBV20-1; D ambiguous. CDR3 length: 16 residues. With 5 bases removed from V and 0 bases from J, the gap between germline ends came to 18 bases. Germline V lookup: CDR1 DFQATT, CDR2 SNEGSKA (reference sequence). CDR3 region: CSAPASPSTSTDTQYF. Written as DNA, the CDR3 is TGCAGTGCTCCCGCCAGCCCGTCGACTAGCACAGATACGCAGTATTTT.

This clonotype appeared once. CDR3 protein: CATSRTGYNEQFF. DNA for the CDR3: TGTGCCACCAGCAGGACAGGTTACAATGAGCAGTTCTTC. V usage is TRBV15 and J usage is TRBJ2-1; D might be TRBD1 (6 bases). The V end lost 3 bases, the J end lost 4 bases, and 7 bases lay between the germline ends. The length of the CDR3 is 13 residues. CDR1 and CDR2 (germline): LNHNV, YYDKDF (reference sequence).

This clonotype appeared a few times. CDR3 amino acids: CASSRGTGADTQYF. The CDR3 bases are TGTGCCAGCAGTCGCGGGACAGGGGCAGATACGCAGTATTTT. The V call is TRBV12-3 or TRBV12-4, the J call TRBJ2-3, with 10 bases aligning to TRBD1. The CDR3 has 14 amino acids. V was pared by 5 bases and J by 4 bases, with 3 bases of the junction left unmatched.

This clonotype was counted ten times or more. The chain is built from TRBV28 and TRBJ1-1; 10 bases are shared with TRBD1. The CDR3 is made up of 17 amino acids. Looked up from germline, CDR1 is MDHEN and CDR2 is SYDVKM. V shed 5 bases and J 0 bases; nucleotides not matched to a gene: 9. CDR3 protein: CASSTRTGGALNTEAFF. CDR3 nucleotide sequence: TGTGCCAGCAGTACCCGGACAGGGGGAGCCTTGAACACTGAAGCTTTCTTT.

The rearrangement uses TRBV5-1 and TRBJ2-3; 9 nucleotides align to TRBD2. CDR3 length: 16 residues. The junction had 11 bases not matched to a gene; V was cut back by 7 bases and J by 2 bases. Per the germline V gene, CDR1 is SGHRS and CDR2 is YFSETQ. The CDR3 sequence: CASVLRAGGSTDTQYF. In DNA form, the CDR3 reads TGCGCCAGCGTCCTCCGAGCGGGGGGATCCACAGATACGCAGTATTTT.

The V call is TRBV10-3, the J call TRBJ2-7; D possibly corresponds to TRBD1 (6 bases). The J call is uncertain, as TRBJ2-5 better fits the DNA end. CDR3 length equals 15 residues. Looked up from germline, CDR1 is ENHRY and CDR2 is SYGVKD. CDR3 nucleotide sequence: TGTGCCATCAGTGAGTCCAACAGGGTGAGAGAGACCCAGTACTTC. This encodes CAISESNRVRETQYF.

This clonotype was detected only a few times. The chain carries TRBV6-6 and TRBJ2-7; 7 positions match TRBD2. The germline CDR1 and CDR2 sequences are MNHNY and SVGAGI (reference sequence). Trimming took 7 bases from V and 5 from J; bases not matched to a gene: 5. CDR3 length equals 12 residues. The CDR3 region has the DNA TGTGCCAGCACCGGCGGGAGTAACGAGCAGTACTTC. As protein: CASTGGSNEQYF.

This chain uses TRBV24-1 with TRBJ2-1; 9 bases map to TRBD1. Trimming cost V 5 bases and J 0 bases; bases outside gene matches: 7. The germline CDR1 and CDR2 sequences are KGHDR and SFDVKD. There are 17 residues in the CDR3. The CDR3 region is CATSATGGGGSYNEQFF. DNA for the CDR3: TGTGCCACCAGTGCCACAGGGGGCGGGGGCTCCTACAATGAGCAGTTCTTC.

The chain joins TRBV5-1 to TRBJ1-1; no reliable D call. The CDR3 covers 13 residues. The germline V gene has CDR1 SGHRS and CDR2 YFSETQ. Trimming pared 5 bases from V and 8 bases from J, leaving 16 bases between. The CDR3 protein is CASRYTGEREAFF. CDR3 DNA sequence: TGCGCCAGCAGATATACCGGGGAAAGAGAAGCTTTCTTT.

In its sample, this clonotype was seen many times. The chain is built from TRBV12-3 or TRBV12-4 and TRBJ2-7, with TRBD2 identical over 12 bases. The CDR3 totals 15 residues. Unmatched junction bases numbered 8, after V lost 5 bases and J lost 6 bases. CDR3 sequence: CASSPLAGGPSEQYF. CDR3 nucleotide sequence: TGTGCCAGCAGTCCCCTAGCGGGAGGGCCCAGCGAGCAGTACTTC.

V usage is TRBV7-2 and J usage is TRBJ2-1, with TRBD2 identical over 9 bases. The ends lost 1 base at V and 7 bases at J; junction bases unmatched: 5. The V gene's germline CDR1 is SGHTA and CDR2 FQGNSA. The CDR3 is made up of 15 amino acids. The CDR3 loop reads CASSLVSGSWNEQFF. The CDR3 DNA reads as TGTGCCAGCAGCTTAGTTAGCGGGAGTTGGAATGAGCAGTTCTTC. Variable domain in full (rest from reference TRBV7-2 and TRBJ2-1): GAGVSQSPSNKVTEKGKDVELRCDPISGHTALYWYRQSLGQGLEFLIYFQGNSAPDKSGLPSDRFSAERTGGSVSTLTIQRTQQEDSAVYLCASSLVSGSWNEQFFGPGTRLTVL.

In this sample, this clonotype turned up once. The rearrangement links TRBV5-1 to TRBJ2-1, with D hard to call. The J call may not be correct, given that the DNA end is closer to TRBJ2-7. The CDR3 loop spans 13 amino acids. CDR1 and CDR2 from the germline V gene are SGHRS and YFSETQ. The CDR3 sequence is CASSVERFYEQYF. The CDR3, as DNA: TGCGCCAGCAGCGTGGAACGGTTTTACGAGCAGTACTTC.

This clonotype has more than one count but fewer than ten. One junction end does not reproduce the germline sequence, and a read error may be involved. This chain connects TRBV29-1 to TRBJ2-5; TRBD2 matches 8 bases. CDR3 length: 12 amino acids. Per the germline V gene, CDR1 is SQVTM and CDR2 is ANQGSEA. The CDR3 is CSAERGGETQYF. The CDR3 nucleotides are TGCAGCGCTGAACGGGGGGGAGAGACCCAGTACTTC. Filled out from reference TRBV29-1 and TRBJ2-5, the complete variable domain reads SAVISQKPSRDICQRGTSLTIQCQVDSQVTMMFWYRQQPGQSLTLIATANQGSEATYESGFVIDKFPISRPNLTFSTLTVSNMSPEDSSIYLCSAERGGETQYFGPGTRLLVL.

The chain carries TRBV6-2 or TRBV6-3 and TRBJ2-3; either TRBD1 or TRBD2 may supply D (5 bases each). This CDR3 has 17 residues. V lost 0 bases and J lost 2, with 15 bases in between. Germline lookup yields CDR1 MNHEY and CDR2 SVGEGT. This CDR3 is CASSYSIPGTFTDTQYF. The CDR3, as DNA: TGTGCCAGCAGTTACTCGATTCCAGGGACCTTCACAGATACGCAGTATTTT.

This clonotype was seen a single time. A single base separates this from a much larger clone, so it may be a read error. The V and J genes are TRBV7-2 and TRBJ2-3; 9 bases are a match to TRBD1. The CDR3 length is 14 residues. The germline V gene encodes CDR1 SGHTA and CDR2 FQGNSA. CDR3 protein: CAGSKNRGPHTQYF. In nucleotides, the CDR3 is TGTGCCGGCAGCAAGAACAGGGGGCCGCATACGCAGTATTTT.

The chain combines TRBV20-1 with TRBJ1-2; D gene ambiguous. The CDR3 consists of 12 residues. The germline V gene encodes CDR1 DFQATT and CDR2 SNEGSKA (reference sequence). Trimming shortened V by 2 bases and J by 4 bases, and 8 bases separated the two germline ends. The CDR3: CSARPVLYGYTF. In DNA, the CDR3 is TGCAGTGCTAGACCAGTGCTCTATGGCTACACCTTC.

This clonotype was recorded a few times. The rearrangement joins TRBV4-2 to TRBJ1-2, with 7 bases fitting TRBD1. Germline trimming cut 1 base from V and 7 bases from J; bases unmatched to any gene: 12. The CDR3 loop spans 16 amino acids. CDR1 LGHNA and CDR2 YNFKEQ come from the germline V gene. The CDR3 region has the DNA TGTGCCAGCAGCCAAGGACAGGGAGTTATGGATGCTGGCTACACCTTC. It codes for CASSQGQGVMDAGYTF.

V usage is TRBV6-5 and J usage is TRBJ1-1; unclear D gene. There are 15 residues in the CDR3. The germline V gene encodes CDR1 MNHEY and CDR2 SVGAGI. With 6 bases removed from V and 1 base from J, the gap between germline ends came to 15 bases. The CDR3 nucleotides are TGTGCCAGCAGGGCCGCCATGGGAGGGAACACTGAAGCTTTCTTT. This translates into CASRAAMGGNTEAFF.

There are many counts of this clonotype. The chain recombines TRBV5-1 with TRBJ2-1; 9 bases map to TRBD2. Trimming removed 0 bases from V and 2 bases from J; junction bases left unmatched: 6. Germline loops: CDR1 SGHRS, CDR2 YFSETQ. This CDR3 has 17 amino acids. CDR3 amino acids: CASSLVRAGGAYNEQFF. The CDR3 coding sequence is TGCGCCAGCAGCTTGGTCCGAGCGGGAGGCGCCTACAATGAGCAGTTCTTC.

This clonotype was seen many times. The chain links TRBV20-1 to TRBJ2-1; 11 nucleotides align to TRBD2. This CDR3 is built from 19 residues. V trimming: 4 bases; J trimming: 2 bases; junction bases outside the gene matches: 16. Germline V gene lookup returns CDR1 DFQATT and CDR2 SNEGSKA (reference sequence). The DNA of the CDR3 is TGCAGTGCTACCCTTGTTAGCGGGAGGGCCTTAGAAGCCTACAATGAGCAGTTCTTC. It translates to CSATLVSGRALEAYNEQFF.